The T cell receptor beta chain described here comes from a study of cytomegalovirus exposure and HLA in healthy donors. At the level of the study: Researchers found that under 90% of 398 genotyped donors fell within the Caucasian-associated ancestry cluster.

Per the germline V gene, CDR1 is ENHRY and CDR2 is SYGVKD. This CDR3 comprises 14 residues. The V end was cut by 3 bases, the J end by 5 bases, with 11 bases between. Study findings and constraints: There were over 150 TCR beta chains listed as cytomegalovirus-associated.

Use of 60 Vbeta and 13 Jbeta primers characterized the PCR. Method: immunoSEQ multiplex PCR; TCRdb's copy keeps in-frame clones and lacks some. The sample has 130,000 or so clones, approximately 85% seen once; the top ten hold roughly 7.7%. A remark on this clone: No antigen is known for it.

Material for sequencing was PBMCs. This receptor was identified in a woman aged 50 to 65 in good health and CMV-seropositive. This chain uses TRBV10-3 with TRBJ1-5; D possibly corresponds to TRBD1 (5 bases). The CDR3 reads CAISEDRSYQPQHF. The CDR3, as DNA: TGTGCCATCAGTGAAGACAGATCATATCAGCCCCAGCATTTT.